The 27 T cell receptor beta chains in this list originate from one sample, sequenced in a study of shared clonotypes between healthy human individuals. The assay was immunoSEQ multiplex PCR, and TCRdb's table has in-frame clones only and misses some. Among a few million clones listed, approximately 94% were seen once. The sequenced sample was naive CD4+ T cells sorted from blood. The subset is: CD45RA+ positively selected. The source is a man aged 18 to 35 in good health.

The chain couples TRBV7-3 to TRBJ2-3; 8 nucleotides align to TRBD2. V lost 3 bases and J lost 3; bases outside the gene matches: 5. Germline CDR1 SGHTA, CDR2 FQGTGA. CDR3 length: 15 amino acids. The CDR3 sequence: CASSFSGGTTDTQYF. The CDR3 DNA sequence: TGTGCCAGCAGCTTCAGCGGGGGCACAACAGATACGCAGTATTTT.

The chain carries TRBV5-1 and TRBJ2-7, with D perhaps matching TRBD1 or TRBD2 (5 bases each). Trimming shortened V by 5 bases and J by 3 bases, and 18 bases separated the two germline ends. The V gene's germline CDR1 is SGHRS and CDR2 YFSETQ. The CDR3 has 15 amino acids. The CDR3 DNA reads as TGCGCCAGCAGTTCTCAATGGGACCAAGTCTACGAGCAGTACTTC. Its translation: CASSSQWDQVYEQYF.

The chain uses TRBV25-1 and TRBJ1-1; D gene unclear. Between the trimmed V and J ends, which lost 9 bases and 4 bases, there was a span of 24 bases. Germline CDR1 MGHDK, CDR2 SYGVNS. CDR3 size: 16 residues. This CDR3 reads CARWKGYGRNGTEAFF. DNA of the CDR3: TGTGCCAGATGGAAAGGGTATGGGAGAAATGGCACTGAAGCTTTCTTT.

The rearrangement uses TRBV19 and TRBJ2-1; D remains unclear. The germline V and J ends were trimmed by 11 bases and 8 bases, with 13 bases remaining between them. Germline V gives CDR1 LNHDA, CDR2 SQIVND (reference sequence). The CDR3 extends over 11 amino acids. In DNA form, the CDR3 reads TGTGCCGTCTCTGGTCGAGATGAGCAGTTCTTC. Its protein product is CAVSGRDEQFF. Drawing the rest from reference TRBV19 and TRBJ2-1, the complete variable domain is DGGITQSPKYLFRKEGQNVTLSCEQNLNHDAMYWYRQDPGQGLRLIYYSQIVNDFQKGDIAEGYSVSREKKESFPLTVTSAQKNPTAFYLCAVSGRDEQFFGPGTRLTVL.

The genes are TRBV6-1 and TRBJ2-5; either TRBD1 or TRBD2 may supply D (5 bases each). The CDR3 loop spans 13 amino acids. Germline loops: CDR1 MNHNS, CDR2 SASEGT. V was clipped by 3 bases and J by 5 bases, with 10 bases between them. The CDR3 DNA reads TGTGCCAGCAGTGACTTGTGGGGGGAGACCCAGTACTTC. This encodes CASSDLWGETQYF.

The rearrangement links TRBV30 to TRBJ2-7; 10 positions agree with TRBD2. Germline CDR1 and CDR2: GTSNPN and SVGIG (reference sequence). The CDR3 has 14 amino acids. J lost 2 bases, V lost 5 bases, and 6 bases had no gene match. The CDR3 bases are TGTGCCTGGGGACTAGCGGCGAGAACCTACGAGCAGTACTTC. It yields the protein CAWGLAARTYEQYF. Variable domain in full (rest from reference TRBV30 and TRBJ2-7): SQTIHQWPATLVQPVGSPLSLECTVEGTSNPNLYWYRQAAGRGLQLLFYSVGIGQISSEVPQNLSASRPQDRQFILSSKKLLLSDSGFYLCAWGLAARTYEQYFGPGTRLTVT.

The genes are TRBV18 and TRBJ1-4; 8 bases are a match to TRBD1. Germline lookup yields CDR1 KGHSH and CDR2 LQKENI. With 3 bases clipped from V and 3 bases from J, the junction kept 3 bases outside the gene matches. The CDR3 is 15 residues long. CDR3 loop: CASSPDRDSNEKLFF. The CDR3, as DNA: TGTGCCAGCTCACCGGACAGGGACTCTAATGAAAAACTGTTTTTT.

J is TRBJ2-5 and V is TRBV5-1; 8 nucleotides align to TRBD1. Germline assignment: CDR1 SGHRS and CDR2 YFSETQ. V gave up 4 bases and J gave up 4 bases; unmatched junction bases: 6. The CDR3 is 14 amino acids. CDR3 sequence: CASSASTGAETQYF. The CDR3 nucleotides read TGCGCCAGCAGCGCCTCGACAGGGGCAGAGACCCAGTACTTC.

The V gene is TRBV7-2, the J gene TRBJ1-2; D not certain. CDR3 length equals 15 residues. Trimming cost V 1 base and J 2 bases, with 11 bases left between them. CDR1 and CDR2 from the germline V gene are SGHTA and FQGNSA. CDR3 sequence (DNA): TGTGCCAGCAGCTTAGTGGTAGCTCCGAACTATGGCTACACCTTC. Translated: CASSLVVAPNYGYTF.

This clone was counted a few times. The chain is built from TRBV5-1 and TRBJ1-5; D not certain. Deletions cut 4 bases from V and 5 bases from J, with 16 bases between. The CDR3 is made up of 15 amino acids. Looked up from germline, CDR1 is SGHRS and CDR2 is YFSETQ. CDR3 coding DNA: TGCGCCAGCAGCGTGTCGGGCCTTGGAGATCAGCCCCAGCATTTT. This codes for CASSVSGLGDQPQHF.

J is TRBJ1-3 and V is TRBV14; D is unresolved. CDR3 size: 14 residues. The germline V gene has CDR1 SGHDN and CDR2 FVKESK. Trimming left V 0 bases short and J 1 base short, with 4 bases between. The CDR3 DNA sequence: TGTGCCAGCAGCCAAGACAGGTCTGGAAACACCATATATTTT. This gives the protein CASSQDRSGNTIYF.

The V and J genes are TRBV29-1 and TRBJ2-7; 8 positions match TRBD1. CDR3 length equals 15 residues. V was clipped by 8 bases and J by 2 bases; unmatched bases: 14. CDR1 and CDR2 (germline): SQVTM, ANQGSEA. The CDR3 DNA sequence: TGCAGCTCTACGGTCGGACAGGGAGACCCCTACGAGCAGTACTTC. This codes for CSSTVGQGDPYEQYF.

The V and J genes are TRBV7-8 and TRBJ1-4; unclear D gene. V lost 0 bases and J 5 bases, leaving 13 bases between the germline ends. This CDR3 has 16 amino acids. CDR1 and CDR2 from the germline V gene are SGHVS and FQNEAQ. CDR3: CASSLAGLWENEKLFF. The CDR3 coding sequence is TGTGCCAGCAGCTTAGCGGGCTTGTGGGAGAATGAAAAACTGTTTTTT.

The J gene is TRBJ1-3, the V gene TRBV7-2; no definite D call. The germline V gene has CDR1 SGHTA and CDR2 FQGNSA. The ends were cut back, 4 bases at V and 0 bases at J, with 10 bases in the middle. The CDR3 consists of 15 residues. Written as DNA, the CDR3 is TGTGCCAGCAGCTCCGCCAGGTTCTCTGGAAACACCATATATTTT. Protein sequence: CASSSARFSGNTIYF.

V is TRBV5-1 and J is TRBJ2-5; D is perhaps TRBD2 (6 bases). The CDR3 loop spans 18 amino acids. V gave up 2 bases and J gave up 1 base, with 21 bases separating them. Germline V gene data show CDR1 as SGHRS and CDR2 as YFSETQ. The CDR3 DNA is TGCGCCAGCAGCTTAAGGCCCGGAGGGGCGGGTGGCCAAGAGACCCAGTACTTC. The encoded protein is CASSLRPGGAGGQETQYF.

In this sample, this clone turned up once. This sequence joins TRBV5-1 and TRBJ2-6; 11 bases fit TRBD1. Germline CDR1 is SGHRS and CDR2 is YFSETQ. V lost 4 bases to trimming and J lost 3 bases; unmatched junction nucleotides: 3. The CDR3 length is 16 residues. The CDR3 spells CASSRTGGDGANVLTF. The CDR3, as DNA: TGCGCCAGCAGCAGGACAGGGGGCGATGGGGCCAACGTCCTGACTTTC.

Here the CDR3 reads CASSSTHLDRGGEKLFF. Here the CDR3 DNA reads TGTGCCAGCAGCTCAACACACTTGGACAGGGGAGGTGAAAAACTGTTTTTT. The chain has TRBV7-2 and TRBJ1-4; 9 bases fit TRBD1. The V segment lost 4 bases and the J segment 7 bases; nucleotides outside the gene matches: 13. The CDR3 has 17 residues. Looked up from germline, CDR1 is SGHTA and CDR2 is FQGNSA.

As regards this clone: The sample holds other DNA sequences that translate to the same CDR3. CDR3: CASSAGGYEQYF. In DNA, the CDR3 is TGTGCCAGCAGTGCGGGTGGCTACGAGCAGTACTTC. The chain joins TRBV2 to TRBJ2-7, with D unresolved. This CDR3 has 12 amino acids. Per the germline V gene, CDR1 is SNHLY and CDR2 is FYNNEI. V lost 4 bases, J lost 3 bases, and 7 bases lay in between.

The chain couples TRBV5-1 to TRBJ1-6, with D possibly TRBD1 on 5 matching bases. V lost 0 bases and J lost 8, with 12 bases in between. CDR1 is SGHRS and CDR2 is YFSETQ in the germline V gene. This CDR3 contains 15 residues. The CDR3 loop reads CASSLGRFRDSPLHF. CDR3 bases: TGCGCCAGCAGCTTGGGGAGGTTCAGGGATTCACCCCTCCACTTT.

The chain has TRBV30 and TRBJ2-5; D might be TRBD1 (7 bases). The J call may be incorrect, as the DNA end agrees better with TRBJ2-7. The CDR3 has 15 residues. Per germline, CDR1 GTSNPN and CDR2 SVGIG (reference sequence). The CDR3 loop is CAWSRRGPSSYEQYF. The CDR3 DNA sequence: TGTGCCTGGAGTCGGAGGGGGCCTAGTTCCTACGAGCAGTACTTC.

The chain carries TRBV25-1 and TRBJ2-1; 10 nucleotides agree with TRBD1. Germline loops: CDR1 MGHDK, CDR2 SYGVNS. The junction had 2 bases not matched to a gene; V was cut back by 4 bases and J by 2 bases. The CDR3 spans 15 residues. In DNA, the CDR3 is TGTGCCAGCAGTGGCGGGACAGGGGCCTACAATGAGCAGTTCTTC. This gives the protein CASSGGTGAYNEQFF.

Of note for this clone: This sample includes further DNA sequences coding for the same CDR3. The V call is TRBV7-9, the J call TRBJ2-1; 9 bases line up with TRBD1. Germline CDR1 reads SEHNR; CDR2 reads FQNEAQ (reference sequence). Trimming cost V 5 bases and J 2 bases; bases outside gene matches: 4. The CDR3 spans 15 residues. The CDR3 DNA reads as TGTGCCAGCAGCCTAGACAGGGGGGCCTACAATGAGCAGTTCTTC. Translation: CASSLDRGAYNEQFF.

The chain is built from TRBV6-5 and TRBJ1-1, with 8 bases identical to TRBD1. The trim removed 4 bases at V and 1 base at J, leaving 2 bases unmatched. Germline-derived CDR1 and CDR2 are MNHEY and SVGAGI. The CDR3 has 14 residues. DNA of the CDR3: TGTGCCAGCAGTTTCAGGGGGCCGAACACTGAAGCTTTCTTT. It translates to CASSFRGPNTEAFF.

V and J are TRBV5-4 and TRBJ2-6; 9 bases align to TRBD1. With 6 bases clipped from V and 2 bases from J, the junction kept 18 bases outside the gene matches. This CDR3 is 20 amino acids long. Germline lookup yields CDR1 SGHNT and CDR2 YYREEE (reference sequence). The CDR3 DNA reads TGTGCCAGCACCAGCGCGGGATCTGGACAGGGGAGTACTGGGGCCAACGTCCTGACTTTC. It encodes CASTSAGSGQGSTGANVLTF. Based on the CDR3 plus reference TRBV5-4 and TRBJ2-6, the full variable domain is ETGVTQSPTHLIKTRGQQVTLRCSSQSGHNTVSWYQQALGQGPQFIFQYYREEENGRGNFPPRFSGLQFPNYSSELNVNALELDDSALYLCASTSAGSGQGSTGANVLTFGAGSRLTVL.

The CDR3: CASSQGTGVVTDTQYF. CDR3 nucleotide sequence: TGTGCCAGCAGCCAGGGTACAGGGGTTGTCACAGATACGCAGTATTTT. V and J are TRBV14 and TRBJ2-3; 7 positions match TRBD1. Germline lookup yields CDR1 SGHDN and CDR2 FVKESK. The CDR3 totals 16 residues. Trimming removed 3 bases from V and 2 bases from J; junction bases left unmatched: 8.

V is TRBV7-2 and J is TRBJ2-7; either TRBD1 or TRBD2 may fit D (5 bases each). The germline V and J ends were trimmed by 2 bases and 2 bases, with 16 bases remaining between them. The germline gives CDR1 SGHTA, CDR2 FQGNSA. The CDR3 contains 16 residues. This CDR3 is CASSLIGRGDPYEQYF. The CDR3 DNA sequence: TGTGCCAGCAGCTTAATCGGACGAGGGGACCCCTACGAGCAGTACTTC.

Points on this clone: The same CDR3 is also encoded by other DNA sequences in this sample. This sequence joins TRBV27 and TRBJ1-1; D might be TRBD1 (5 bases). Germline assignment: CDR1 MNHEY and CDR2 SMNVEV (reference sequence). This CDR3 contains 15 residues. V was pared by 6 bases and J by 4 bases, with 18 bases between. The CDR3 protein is CASSPDRVGGTEAFF. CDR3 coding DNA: TGTGCCAGCAGCCCCGACCGTGTGGGGGGCACTGAAGCTTTCTTT.